The 32 T cell receptor beta chains below come from one sample, sequenced in a study of beta chain features in type 1 diabetes. Study-level findings and limits: Shorter TCRB CDR3s, moderately but significantly so, were found in Type 1 diabetes patients in all four CD4+ subsets.

Their cognate antigens are unknown. The sequenced template was cDNA made from the entire isolated RNA. Some clones are missing from TCRdb's copy, which holds only in-frame ones; the method was immunoSEQ multiplex PCR. Among 200,000 to 300,000 clones listed, 9.5% to 13% were seen once. The source material was naive CD4+ T cells from blood. Receptors were obtained from a man aged 25 to 40 with type 1 diabetes.

The rearrangement uses TRBV9 and TRBJ1-5; D is unclear. Germline V gives CDR1 SGDLS, CDR2 YYNGEE. The CDR3 sequence is 13 residues long. Trimming shortened V by 3 bases and J by 0 bases, and 4 bases separated the two germline ends. The CDR3 reads CASSAYSNQPQHF. CDR3 nucleotide sequence: TGTGCCAGCAGCGCGTATAGCAATCAGCCCCAGCATTTT.

The genes are TRBV6-1 and TRBJ2-7, with no clear D. V lost 1 base to trimming and J lost 7 bases, with 11 bases between them. There are 13 residues in the CDR3. Looked up from germline, CDR1 is MNHNS and CDR2 is SASEGT. CDR3 DNA: TGTGCCAGCAGTGAAGTTGGGCGTGGGGAGCAGTACTTC. Encoded protein: CASSEVGRGEQYF.

Remarks on this clone: Other DNA sequences in the same sample also yield this CDR3. The chain links TRBV28 to TRBJ2-3; no clear D. The CDR3 is 13 amino acids. Trimming removed 1 base at V and 3 bases at J, with 5 bases between. The germline CDR1 and CDR2 sequences are MDHEN and SYDVKM. In DNA form, the CDR3 reads TGTGCCAGCAGTTTATCCTCTACAGATACGCAGTATTTT. Protein sequence: CASSLSSTDTQYF. Variable domain in full (rest from reference TRBV28 and TRBJ2-3): DVKVTQSSRYLVKRTGEKVFLECVQDMDHENMFWYRQDPGLGLRLIYFSYDVKMKEKGDIPEGYSVSREKKERFSLILESASTNQTSMYLCASSLSSTDTQYFGPGTRLTVL.

The rearrangement links TRBV7-9 to TRBJ2-2, with 8 bases matching TRBD1. Trimming removed 5 bases from V and 5 bases from J; junction bases left unmatched: 10. CDR3 length: 16 amino acids. CDR1 and CDR2 (germline): SEHNR, FQNEAQ (reference sequence). For the CDR3, the DNA is TGTGCCAGCAGCCCCCGGACAGGGAGTGCGACCGGGGAGCTGTTTTTT. Its protein product is CASSPRTGSATGELFF.

The chain recombines TRBV2 with TRBJ1-5, with 7 bases lining up with TRBD1. CDR1 and CDR2 (germline): SNHLY, FYNNEI. J lost 11 bases, V lost 6 bases, and 13 bases had no gene match. The CDR3 is 14 residues long. The CDR3 sequence: CASSQGQPLLAQHF. For the CDR3, the DNA is TGTGCCAGCAGCCAGGGACAGCCCCTCCTGGCCCAGCATTTT.

The rearrangement links TRBV14 to TRBJ2-7; possible D gene TRBD1, 5 bases. This CDR3 contains 15 residues. Germline CDR1 is SGHDN and CDR2 is FVKESK. Trimming took off 4 bases at V and 0 bases at J, with 13 bases between the two ends. The CDR3 sequence: CASSRFSGNSYEQYF. In DNA form, the CDR3 reads TGTGCCAGCAGCCGATTTTCAGGGAACTCCTACGAGCAGTACTTC.

The chain joins TRBV7-2 to TRBJ2-3, with 11 bases matching TRBD2. Germline-derived CDR1 and CDR2 are SGHTA and FQGNSA. This CDR3 spans 15 amino acids. The J segment lost 8 bases and the V segment lost 5 bases, leaving 9 bases of the junction unmatched. As DNA, the CDR3 is TGTGCCAGCAGCACTCATAGCGGGGGGGCGGCTACGCAGTATTTT. Its translation: CASSTHSGGAATQYF.

The chain employs TRBV2 and TRBJ2-7, with 12 bases matching TRBD2. From germline, CDR1 is SNHLY and CDR2 FYNNEI. V shed 7 bases, J shed 2 bases, and the junction held 6 bases outside the gene matches. The CDR3 runs 15 residues. The CDR3, as DNA: TGTGCCAGCACCTCATGGACTAGCGGGGCCTACGAGCAGTACTTC. It codes for CASTSWTSGAYEQYF.

The chain uses TRBV5-1 and TRBJ2-7, with 7 positions matching TRBD1. This CDR3 region has 14 residues. Germline V lookup: CDR1 SGHRS, CDR2 YFSETQ. J gave up 5 bases and V 0 bases, and 5 bases lay outside the gene matches. The CDR3 DNA is TGCGCCAGCAGCTTGGCAGGGGACAGCCACGAGCAGTACTTC. This gives the protein CASSLAGDSHEQYF. The full variable domain, completed using reference TRBV5-1 and TRBJ2-7, is KAGVTQTPRYLIKTRGQQVTLSCSPISGHRSVSWYQQTPGQGLQFLFEYFSETQRNKGNFPGRFSGRQFSNSRSEMNVSTLELGDSALYLCASSLAGDSHEQYFGPGTRLTVT.

J is TRBJ2-5 and V is TRBV5-4; D may be TRBD1 (6 bases). Per the germline V gene, CDR1 is SGHNT and CDR2 is YYREEE (reference sequence). The CDR3 runs to 15 residues. Trimming took 0 bases from V and 6 from J, leaving 15 bases between them. CDR3 amino acids: CASSLESQGAKTQYF. The DNA for the CDR3 is TGTGCCAGCAGCTTGGAATCACAGGGAGCCAAGACCCAGTACTTC.

The genes are TRBV25-1 and TRBJ1-2; TRBD1 agrees at 9 bases. CDR1 is MGHDK and CDR2 is SYGVNS in the germline V gene. The CDR3 length is 15 residues. The junction had 5 bases not matched to a gene; V was cut back by 4 bases and J by 2 bases. CDR3 sequence: CASSGTGTGNYGYTF. Written as DNA, the CDR3 is TGTGCCAGCAGTGGGACCGGGACAGGGAACTATGGCTACACCTTC.

The chain links TRBV5-4 to TRBJ1-6; a weak D match, TRBD1 (6 bases). V lost 10 bases to trimming and J lost 9 bases, with 20 bases between them. CDR1 is SGHNT, CDR2 YYREEE, per germline (reference sequence). This CDR3 region has 14 residues. CDR3 nucleotide sequence: TGTGCCTCCAGCACCCGACAGGCGGGTTCACCCCTCCACTTT. It is translated as CASSTRQAGSPLHF. Using reference TRBV5-4 and TRBJ1-6 for the parts outside the CDR3, the full variable domain is ETGVTQSPTHLIKTRGQQVTLRCSSQSGHNTVSWYQQALGQGPQFIFQYYREEENGRGNFPPRFSGLQFPNYSSELNVNALELDDSALYLCASSTRQAGSPLHFGNGTRLTVT.

This clone showed up just a few times. V usage is TRBV5-4 and J usage is TRBJ2-4, with a weak D call TRBD1 (5 bases). The CDR3 sequence is 16 residues long. Germline CDR1 SGHNT, CDR2 YYREEE (reference sequence). V lost 2 bases and J lost 1, with 13 bases in between. The CDR3 nucleotides read TGTGCCAGCAGCTTTCTCGACAGTTGGGCCAAAAACATTCAGTACTTC. Its protein product is CASSFLDSWAKNIQYF.

This chain links TRBV7-3 with TRBJ2-3; TRBD2 is a possible D gene (6 bases). This CDR3 has 16 residues. V was clipped by 0 bases and J by 2 bases, with 12 bases between them. Germline CDR1 reads SGHTA; CDR2 reads FQGTGA. This CDR3 reads CASSLTGAGNTDTQYF. CDR3 DNA: TGTGCCAGCAGCTTAACTGGGGCGGGGAACACAGATACGCAGTATTTT.

The chain carries TRBV10-3 and TRBJ2-7, with D hard to call. V gave up 2 bases and J gave up 8 bases, with 10 bases separating them. From germline, CDR1 is ENHRY and CDR2 SYGVKD. The CDR3 is made up of 12 amino acids. In nucleotides, the CDR3 is TGTGCCATCAGTGAGACAGCAAATAAGCAGTACTTC. Translated: CAISETANKQYF.

The CDR3: CASSSGQSNTGELFF. The CDR3 DNA reads TGTGCCAGCAGCTCGGGACAGTCGAACACCGGGGAGCTGTTTTTT. The genes are TRBV7-8 and TRBJ2-2, with 7 bases fitting TRBD1. CDR1 is SGHVS, CDR2 FQNEAQ, per germline. Trimming took 4 bases from V and 0 from J; bases not matched to a gene: 2. CDR3 length: 15 amino acids.

In its sample, this clone was seen a few times. This chain joins TRBV6-4 and TRBJ1-5, with unresolved D. Trimming removed 2 bases at V and 3 bases at J, with 8 bases between. The germline V gene has CDR1 MRHNA and CDR2 SNTAGT. The CDR3 consists of 14 residues. CDR3 bases: TGTGCCAGCAGTGACAGCCCCCACAATCAGCCCCAGCATTTT. Translation gives CASSDSPHNQPQHF.

The J gene is TRBJ2-3, the V gene TRBV6-5; tentative D call: TRBD1 (6 bases). Trimming shortened V by 8 bases and J by 4 bases, and 16 bases separated the two germline ends. The germline CDR1 and CDR2 sequences are MNHEY and SVGAGI. The CDR3 consists of 14 residues. The CDR3 here is CASRIGRGADTQYF. In DNA, the CDR3 is TGTGCCAGCCGAATTGGCAGGGGAGCAGATACGCAGTATTTT.

The chain links TRBV9 to TRBJ2-3; 8 bases map to TRBD1. The CDR3 covers 15 residues. Germline V gene lookup returns CDR1 SGDLS and CDR2 YYNGEE. Germline trimming cut 3 bases from V and 0 bases from J; bases unmatched to any gene: 3. The CDR3 region has the DNA TGTGCCAGCAGCGGACAGGGGACGAGCACAGATACGCAGTATTTT. It encodes CASSGQGTSTDTQYF.

The rearrangement links TRBV29-1 to TRBJ2-7; 7 bases agree with TRBD1. The V segment lost 4 bases and the J segment 0 bases; nucleotides outside the gene matches: 6. The CDR3 totals 14 residues. The germline CDR1 and CDR2 sequences are SQVTM and ANQGSEA. CDR3 DNA: TGCAGCGTTGCTAGGACAGGCCTCTCCTACGAGCAGTACTTC. This translates into CSVARTGLSYEQYF.

A few counts support this clone. The chain uses TRBV4-2 and TRBJ1-1, with a tentative D call TRBD1 (6 bases). This CDR3 is built from 18 residues. CDR1 is LGHNA and CDR2 is YNFKEQ in the germline V gene. V was trimmed by 1 base and J by 1 base, leaving 19 bases between them. The chain's CDR3 is CASSQGVTQGFGNTEAFF. The CDR3 nucleotides are TGTGCCAGCAGCCAAGGTGTAACACAGGGTTTCGGGAACACTGAAGCTTTCTTT.

This clone was counted a few times. The sample has other DNA sequences that encode this CDR3 too. The V call is TRBV5-1, the J call TRBJ2-5; 9 bases fit TRBD1. The V and J ends lost 4 bases and 2 bases, in that order; junction bases with no gene match: 3. Germline V gene data show CDR1 as SGHRS and CDR2 as YFSETQ. The CDR3 has 14 amino acids. The CDR3 reads CASSLGQGQETQYF. The CDR3 nucleotides read TGCGCCAGCAGCCTCGGACAGGGGCAAGAGACCCAGTACTTC. Full variable domain (rest looked up from reference TRBV5-1 and TRBJ2-5): KAGVTQTPRYLIKTRGQQVTLSCSPISGHRSVSWYQQTPGQGLQFLFEYFSETQRNKGNFPGRFSGRQFSNSRSEMNVSTLELGDSALYLCASSLGQGQETQYFGPGTRLLVL.

This chain uses TRBV2 with TRBJ2-5; D call uncertain. Trimming left V 2 bases short and J 5 bases short, with 9 bases between. CDR3 length equals 13 residues. Germline V lookup: CDR1 SNHLY, CDR2 FYNNEI. As DNA, the CDR3 is TGTGCCAGCAGTGAAACGGGTCGGGAGACCCAGTACTTC. It codes for CASSETGRETQYF.

This clone was seen a few times. Within the sample, other DNA sequences also encode this same CDR3. V gene TRBV5-4 combines with J gene TRBJ2-5; maybe TRBD1 (7 bases). The CDR3 contains 15 residues. Germline V gene data show CDR1 as SGHNT and CDR2 as YYREEE (reference sequence). V was pared by 2 bases and J by 2 bases, with 13 bases between. The CDR3 nucleotides read TGTGCCAGCAGCTTAGGAGGGGGCCTTCAAGAGACCCAGTACTTC. Protein product: CASSLGGGLQETQYF.

This clone came up a few times. The chain has TRBV28 and TRBJ2-1, with D possibly TRBD2 on 6 matching bases. The CDR3 runs 15 residues. V lost 2 bases, J lost 6 bases, and 14 bases lay in between. Germline CDR1 is MDHEN and CDR2 is SYDVKM. The CDR3 spells CASSLDMGGSNEQFF. The CDR3 DNA reads TGTGCCAGCAGTTTAGATATGGGGGGTAGCAATGAGCAGTTCTTC. Combining the CDR3 with reference TRBV28 and TRBJ2-1 gives the whole variable domain DVKVTQSSRYLVKRTGEKVFLECVQDMDHENMFWYRQDPGLGLRLIYFSYDVKMKEKGDIPEGYSVSREKKERFSLILESASTNQTSMYLCASSLDMGGSNEQFFGPGTRLTVL.

This clone turned up a few times. V usage is TRBV29-1 and J usage is TRBJ1-5, with D tentatively TRBD1 (5 bases). The CDR3 spans 13 residues. Trimming pared 2 bases from V and 1 base from J, leaving 6 bases between. CDR1 and CDR2 from the germline V gene are SQVTM and ANQGSEA. In DNA, the CDR3 is TGCAGCGTTGAAACAGGAAGCAATCAGCCCCAGCATTTT. Its protein product is CSVETGSNQPQHF. The complete variable domain, with remaining parts taken from reference TRBV29-1 and TRBJ1-5, reads SAVISQKPSRDICQRGTSLTIQCQVDSQVTMMFWYRQQPGQSLTLIATANQGSEATYESGFVIDKFPISRPNLTFSTLTVSNMSPEDSSIYLCSVETGSNQPQHFGDGTRLSIL.

This clone was counted only a few times. The chain has TRBV11-2 and TRBJ2-7; no reliable D call. The V gene lost 5 bases and the J gene lost 3 bases, with 11 bases spanning the gap. This CDR3 spans 13 amino acids. From germline, CDR1 is SGHAT and CDR2 FQNNGV. CDR3 coding DNA: TGTGCCAGCAGCACCCAGCGAGGCTACGAGCAGTACTTC. Its protein product is CASSTQRGYEQYF. Together with reference TRBV11-2 and TRBJ2-7, the CDR3 gives the full variable domain: EAGVAQSPRYKIIEKRQSVAFWCNPISGHATLYWYQQILGQGPKLLIQFQNNGVVDDSQLPKDRFSAERLKGVDSTLKIQPAKLEDSAVYLCASSTQRGYEQYFGPGTRLTVT.

This clone was counted only a few times. This chain links TRBV28 with TRBJ1-1; tentatively, D is TRBD1 (5 bases). The ends were cut back, 5 bases at V and 3 bases at J, with 13 bases in the middle. This CDR3 is built from 14 residues. Germline V gene data show CDR1 as MDHEN and CDR2 as SYDVKM. The CDR3 protein is CASSPDTSDTEAFF. DNA for the CDR3: TGTGCCAGCAGTCCGGACACCAGTGACACTGAAGCTTTCTTT.

This chain uses TRBV30 with TRBJ1-4; D uncertain. The V and J ends lost 3 bases and 4 bases respectively, with 3 bases between them. This CDR3 has 11 amino acids. Germline V lookup: CDR1 GTSNPN, CDR2 SVGIG (reference sequence). CDR3 sequence (DNA): TGTGCCTGGAGCGGTAATGAAAAACTGTTTTTT. Translating gives CAWSGNEKLFF.

This clone was counted between two and nine times. The chain has TRBV7-9 and TRBJ1-5, with TRBD1 as a possible D gene (5 bases). The germline gives CDR1 SEHNR, CDR2 FQNEAQ (reference sequence). CDR3 length: 14 amino acids. V lost 3 bases, J lost 1 base, and 7 bases lay in between. CDR3: CASSFRGSNQPQHF. The CDR3 region has the DNA TGTGCCAGCAGCTTTCGGGGGAGCAATCAGCCCCAGCATTTT. The variable domain in full, completed from reference TRBV7-9 and TRBJ1-5, reads DTGVSQNPRHKITKRGQNVTFRCDPISEHNRLYWYRQTLGQGPEFLTYFQNEAQLEKSRLLSDRFSAERPKGSFSTLEIQRTEQGDSAMYLCASSFRGSNQPQHFGDGTRLSIL.

The gene calls are TRBV11-1 and TRBJ2-1; possibly TRBD1 for D (5 bases). The ends were cut back, 3 bases at V and 4 bases at J, with 10 bases in the middle. Germline V gene sequence: CDR1 SGHAT, CDR2 FQDESV (reference sequence). This CDR3 is 14 amino acids long. The CDR3 nucleotides are TGTGCCAGCAGCTTGGGAAGACAGTACAATGAGCAGTTCTTC. This codes for CASSLGRQYNEQFF.

The V gene is TRBV29-1, the J gene TRBJ2-5; 7 positions agree with TRBD1. CDR1 is SQVTM and CDR2 is ANQGSEA in the germline V gene. The V segment lost 6 bases and the J segment 4 bases; nucleotides outside the gene matches: 8. The length of the CDR3 is 13 residues. The CDR3, as DNA: TGCAGCGTCGACCGGACAGGAGCAGAGACCCAGTACTTC. Translating gives CSVDRTGAETQYF.